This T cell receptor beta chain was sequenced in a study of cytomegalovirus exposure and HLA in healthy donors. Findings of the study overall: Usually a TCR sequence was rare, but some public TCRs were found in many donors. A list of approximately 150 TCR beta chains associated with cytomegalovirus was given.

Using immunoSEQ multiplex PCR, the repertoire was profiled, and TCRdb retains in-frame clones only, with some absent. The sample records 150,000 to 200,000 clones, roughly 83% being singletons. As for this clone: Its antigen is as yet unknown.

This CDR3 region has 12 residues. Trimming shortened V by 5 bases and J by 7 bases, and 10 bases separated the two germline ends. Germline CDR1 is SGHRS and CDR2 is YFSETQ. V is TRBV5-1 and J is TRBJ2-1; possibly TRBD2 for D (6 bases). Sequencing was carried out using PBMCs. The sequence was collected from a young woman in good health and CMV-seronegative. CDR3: CASRFGGNEQFF. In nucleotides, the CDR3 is TGCGCCAGCAGGTTCGGGGGAAATGAGCAGTTCTTC.